The text below deals with one T cell receptor beta chain. Its antigen is unidentified. Other DNA sequences in this specimen translate into the identical CDR3. This entry is derived from a study of shared clonotypes between healthy human individuals. At the level of the study: There were three CD4 naive, three CD4 memory, two CD8 naive and one CD8 memory plates per donor.

Libraries were prepared by immunoSEQ multiplex PCR; TCRdb keeps only in-frame clonotypes and omits some of them. This sample carries some 2.4 million clones, 93% of them seen once, and the ten largest clones take about 0.38%. The CDR3 has 17 residues. Germline CDR1 and CDR2: MDHEN and SYDVKM. V shed 3 bases, J shed 0 bases, and the junction held 1 base outside the gene matches. Study results and limitations: The study found lower generation probabilities in non-shared clonotypes than in those shared by all four donors.

The sample was naive CD4+ T cells from PBMCs. Indicated subset: CD45RA+ positively selected. The chain uses TRBV28 and TRBJ2-2; 13 nucleotides align to TRBD2. This TCR derives from a man aged 18 to 29 in good health. Some clones in this sample may be carry-over from other donors' samples. The CDR3 DNA reads TGTGCCAGCAGTTTGGGACTAGCGGGGCCGAACACCGGGGAGCTGTTTTTT. Its translation: CASSLGLAGPNTGELFF.